This TCR beta chain emerged from a study of T-cell memory formation after mild COVID-19. The wider study: Each donor largely had its own TCR clusters. The study, taken as a whole, reports: Clones that contracted from day 15 to 85 had balanced CD4/CD8; later expanders were CD4+ biased.

A remark on this clonotype: Antigen unknown.

In TCRdb, the 5' RACE reads were re-called with MiXCR into one record per CDR3 protein. This sample has just over 300,000 distinct CDR3 sequences, with around 19% found just once. The germline gives CDR1 SGHRS, CDR2 YFSETQ. This CDR3 contains 15 residues. The J segment lost 3 bases and the V segment lost 4 bases, leaving 10 bases of the junction unmatched. This chain joins TRBV5-1 and TRBJ2-7; 7 bases match TRBD2. Input material: PBMCs or a T cell subset sorted from them (not recorded which). The TCR was taken from a man between 18 and 35 years old who had mild COVID-19 (a few samples of this study predate the infection). Cell type and time point are not known. CDR3 coding DNA: TGCGCCAGCAGCGATAAGGCGGGGGAAGGCTACGAGCAGTACTTC. Its protein product is CASSDKAGEGYEQYF.